The T cell receptor (beta chain) described here comes from a study of cytomegalovirus exposure and HLA in healthy donors. Study-level results: It was approximately 150 TCR beta chains that were listed as cytomegalovirus-associated. Further analysis was carried out later, and it showed several of the most significant clusters appearing linked to common viral pathogens. A later examination showed that TCR association rates differed by HLA locus, with DRB1 most and HLA-C fewest.

The germline V gene has CDR1 MDHEN and CDR2 SYDVKM. CDR3 length: 19 amino acids. V lost 2 bases and J lost 7; bases outside the gene matches: 20. PCR employed 60 Vbeta and 13 Jbeta primers. Sequenced by immunoSEQ multiplex PCR; TCRdb stores in-frame clones only, minus some. The sample has 170,000 or so clones, about 86% seen once. Comments on this clone: Its antigen remains unidentified.

This receptor was obtained from a woman in her thirties in good health and CMV-seronegative. This rearrangement joins TRBV28 to TRBJ2-1; 7 nucleotides align to TRBD2. Input material: PBMCs. The CDR3 reads CASSLRNRRSGMMQNEQFF. CDR3 DNA: TGTGCCAGCAGTTTAAGGAACAGGCGGAGCGGGATGATGCAAAATGAGCAGTTCTTC.